This TCR beta chain is drawn from a study of T-cell memory formation after mild COVID-19. Study details: For the most part, TCR clusters were specific to one donor. Whole-study findings and limits: Mainly CM and EM harbored the contracting CD4+ clones; mainly EMRA harbored the CD8+ ones. Pre-infection memory contained some responding clones, which suggested that cross-reactive memory had joined. Clones shrinking between day 15 and 85 showed a balanced CD4/CD8 split, and those that grew later tilted toward CD4+.

Via MiXCR, TCRdb re-called the 5' RACE reads, giving one row per CDR3 protein. The sample has 130,000 to 150,000 distinct CDR3 sequences; about 6% are singletons. This clonotype has ten or more counts. The target antigen is unknown. The specimen sequenced was PBMCs or a T cell subset sorted from them (not recorded which). The origin of this receptor is an adult woman who had mild COVID-19 (a few samples of this study predate the infection). Cell type and time point are not known.

CDR3 sequence (DNA): TGTGCCAGCAGCCTTCATATAGAGACCCAGTACTTC. It codes for CASSLHIETQYF. J is TRBJ2-5 and V is TRBV7-9, with D hard to call. This CDR3 region has 12 residues. The V and J ends lost 5 bases and 4 bases respectively, with 8 bases between them. Germline V CDR1 and CDR2: SEHNR, FQNEAQ (reference sequence). Together with reference TRBV7-9 and TRBJ2-5, the CDR3 gives the full variable domain: DTGVSQNPRHKITKRGQNVTFRCDPISEHNRLYWYRQTLGQGPEFLTYFQNEAQLEKSRLLSDRFSAERPKGSFSTLEIQRTEQGDSAMYLCASSLHIETQYFGPGTRLLVL.